This TCR beta chain was retrieved from a study of blood T cells in healthy people across ages. Study context: T cells yielded about one barcoded beta molecule per two cells through template switching.

Study-wide points: Naive T cell percentage showed a strong correlation with TCR beta diversity. Long-lived donors carried more naive CD4+ cells and greater diversity than aged donors.

V was clipped by 4 bases and J by 1 base, with 15 bases between them. This CDR3 spans 16 amino acids. Germline CDR1 reads SGHTA; CDR2 reads FQGNSA. In the case of this clonotype: Its specificity is not known.

The donors, healthy Caucasians from Russia, were aged 6 to 90. PCR was performed a second time for about 7 to 12 cycles using a sample-barcoded 5' primer and a J-beta primer mix. TCRdb passed the 5' RACE reads through MiXCR, listing each CDR3 protein once. The sample contains 1.5 million to 2 million distinct CDR3 sequences, roughly 27% of which appear only once. The source material was blood. This chain links TRBV7-2 with TRBJ2-3; no clear D gene. The receptor's source is a woman aged 25 to 39 in good health. For the CDR3, the DNA is TGTGCCAGCAGCTCCGGGTCCACCCTTGGCACAGATACGCAGTATTTT. Protein sequence: CASSSGSTLGTDTQYF.